This TCR beta chain was sequenced for a study of cytotoxic CD8 clonotypes in ibrutinib-treated CLL. Libraries were prepared by immunoSEQ multiplex PCR; TCRdb keeps only in-frame clonotypes and omits some of them. The sample consists of about 120,000 clones, approximately 56% of them appearing once. The CDR3 loop spans 10 amino acids. Trimming cost V 6 bases and J 5 bases, with 5 bases left between them. The germline V gene has CDR1 MNHNY and CDR2 SVGAGI (reference sequence). The rearrangement links TRBV6-6 to TRBJ2-7; no clear D. The material sequenced was PBMCs, taken after 24 months of ibrutinib treatment. The sequence was collected from a human donor with chronic lymphocytic leukemia. CDR3 DNA sequence: TGTGCCAGCAGGGCCGACGAGCAGTACTTC. Residues: CASRADEQYF.